A few counts support the clone carrying this TCR beta chain. Its antigen is unidentified. This sample was included in a study of T cells after yellow fever vaccination. V was clipped by 2 bases and J by 2 bases; unmatched bases: 5. The CDR3 loop spans 16 amino acids. Germline assignment: CDR1 SGHRS and CDR2 YFSETQ. A process of 5'RACE template switching, which added a universal primer site and UMIs, was used to make TCR cDNA. TCRdb itself ran the 5' RACE reads through MiXCR, one entry per CDR3 protein. The data hold some 320,000 distinct CDR3 sequences, with about 4.5% observed a single time. Study-wide results and limits: Most primary-vaccination clones reappeared after the booster (around 95% CD4, about 88% CD8). Repertoires sorted by FACS could include abundant clonotypes that are contaminants from the bulk population.

The origin of this receptor is a man younger than 30 who received the YFV17D yellow fever vaccine. The input for sequencing was PBMCs, taken 15 days after the yellow fever booster vaccination. The V call is TRBV5-1, the J call TRBJ2-3; 10 positions agree with TRBD2. CDR3 residues: CASSLQRGGNTDTQYF. The CDR3 DNA reads TGCGCCAGCAGCTTACAGCGGGGGGGCAACACAGATACGCAGTATTTT.